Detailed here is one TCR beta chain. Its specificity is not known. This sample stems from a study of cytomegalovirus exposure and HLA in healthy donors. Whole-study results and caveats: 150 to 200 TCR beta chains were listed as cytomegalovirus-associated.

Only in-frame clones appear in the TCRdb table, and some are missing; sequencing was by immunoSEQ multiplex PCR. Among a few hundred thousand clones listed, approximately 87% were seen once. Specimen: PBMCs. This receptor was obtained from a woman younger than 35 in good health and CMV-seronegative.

CDR3 sequence (DNA): TGTGCCAGCGCAAACTCGCCCCATACCTACGAGCAGTACTTC. It yields the protein CASANSPHTYEQYF. This rearrangement joins TRBV27 to TRBJ2-7; D is unresolved. V was shortened by 8 bases and J by 2 bases, with 16 bases between the two germline ends. Looked up from germline, CDR1 is MNHEY and CDR2 is SMNVEV (reference sequence). The length of the CDR3 is 14 residues.